One and the same sample provided the 15 T cell receptor beta chains below, sequenced in a study of blood T cell repertoires in COVID-19 (dated by TCRdb to about 2020). Library method: the immunoSEQ multiplex PCR assay. Not all clones reach the TCRdb copy of this immuneACCESS table, which keeps in-frame sequences only. Checked studies attribute under half of the gap to unresolved V genes and leave the rest unexplained. Recorded for this sample are over 200,000 clones; approximately 81% of them occurred a single time. The ten largest make up about 9.8% of the sample. Input material: PBMCs or T cells enriched from blood (not recorded which). Receptor source: a woman between 50 and 59 years old with acute COVID-19.

A few counts support this clone. The J gene is TRBJ2-7, the V gene TRBV5-4; 10 positions agree with TRBD2. V was pared by 6 bases and J by 1 base, with 13 bases of the junction left unmatched. Looked up from germline, CDR1 is SGHNT and CDR2 is YYREEE (reference sequence). This CDR3 has 17 amino acids. CDR3 nucleotide sequence: TGTGCCAGCACTCCGGGACTAGCGATAGAAGGATCCTACGAGCAGTACTTC. Its translation is CASTPGLAIEGSYEQYF.

The V and J genes are TRBV3-1 (or the pseudogene TRBV3-2) and TRBJ2-5; 7 bases agree with TRBD2. V lost 0 bases and J lost 6; bases outside the gene matches: 4. CDR1 is LGHDT, CDR2 YNNKEL, per germline (reference sequence). The CDR3 totals 14 residues. The DNA for the CDR3 is TGTGCCAGCAGCCAAGAGGGGGGGGGAAAGACCCAGTACTTC. It translates to CASSQEGGGKTQYF.

The rearrangement joins TRBV28 to TRBJ1-2; 8 bases map to TRBD1. Germline V lookup: CDR1 MDHEN, CDR2 SYDVKM. Trimming cost V 4 bases and J 2 bases; bases outside gene matches: 6. The CDR3 spans 15 residues. The CDR3 spells CASSSDRDANYGYTF. The CDR3 region has the DNA TGTGCCAGCAGTTCGGACAGGGACGCGAACTATGGCTACACCTTC.

This sequence joins TRBV7-3 and TRBJ1-2, with a weak D call TRBD1 (5 bases). The CDR3 extends over 13 amino acids. Germline loops: CDR1 SGHTA, CDR2 FQGTGA. V was clipped by 4 bases and J by 7 bases, with 13 bases between them. The CDR3 sequence: CASSSPGGVGYTF. The CDR3 DNA follows: TGTGCCAGCAGCTCGCCGGGAGGGGTTGGCTACACCTTC.

The rearrangement links TRBV5-1 to TRBJ1-2, with D possibly matching TRBD1 (5 bases). The V and J ends lost 0 bases and 4 bases respectively, with 13 bases between them. Germline V gene sequence: CDR1 SGHRS, CDR2 YFSETQ. This CDR3 region has 15 residues. The CDR3 sequence is CASSLGQGGSYGYTF. In nucleotides, the CDR3 is TGCGCCAGCAGCTTGGGTCAGGGAGGCTCCTATGGCTACACCTTC.

This sequence joins TRBV4-3 and TRBJ1-1; D is unresolved. Germline CDR1 is LGHNA and CDR2 is YSLEER. Trimming pared 3 bases from V and 0 bases from J, leaving 29 bases between. The length of the CDR3 is 21 residues. The CDR3 DNA follows: TGCGCCAGCAGCCAGGAACTAACGTATTACAAAATCAGCCCTATGAACACTGAAGCTTTCTTT. Protein product: CASSQELTYYKISPMNTEAFF.

This clone showed up just once. The chain has TRBV9 and TRBJ1-6; D is perhaps TRBD1 (5 bases). The CDR3 is 15 residues long. Germline values: CDR1 SGDLS, CDR2 YYNGEE. Trimming cost V 0 bases and J 8 bases, with 12 bases left between them. The chain's CDR3 is CASSVAPQGDSPLHF. The CDR3 DNA reads TGTGCCAGCAGCGTAGCGCCCCAAGGGGATTCACCCCTCCACTTT.

The chain links TRBV7-2 to TRBJ2-7; D perhaps matches TRBD1 (5 bases). The germline V gene encodes CDR1 SGHTA and CDR2 FQGNSA. Trimming took 2 bases from V and 0 from J, leaving 14 bases between them. The CDR3 is 16 residues long. CDR3 bases: TGTGCCAGCAGCTTATCGACAGACCATAGCTCCTACGAGCAGTACTTC. Encoded protein: CASSLSTDHSSYEQYF.

The chain combines TRBV6-5 with TRBJ2-3; TRBD1 matches 7 bases. Germline CDR1 is MNHEY and CDR2 is SVGAGI. CDR3 length: 15 residues. V lost 6 bases to trimming and J lost 0 bases; unmatched junction nucleotides: 6. The CDR3 nucleotides are TGTGCCAGCAGAGACCGGGACAGAAGCACAGATACGCAGTATTTT. This gives the protein CASRDRDRSTDTQYF.

This clone was counted a single time. This chain connects TRBV6-2 or TRBV6-3 to TRBJ1-1; 9 bases map to TRBD1. CDR1 is MNHEY, CDR2 SVGEGT, per germline. The CDR3 has 14 residues. The V gene end was trimmed by 3 bases and the J gene end by 6 bases; junction bases not matched to a gene: 5. DNA for the CDR3: TGTGCCAGCAGTTATGGGACAGGGAGGGCTGAAGCTTTCTTT. Protein: CASSYGTGRAEAFF.

The CDR3 bases are TGTGCCAGCCTTGGAGGTTTCAGGGGTGGTGAAAAACTGTTTTTT. This sequence encodes CASLGGFRGGEKLFF. This chain uses TRBV11-2 with TRBJ1-4; perhaps TRBD1 as D (6 bases). The V and J ends lost 8 bases and 7 bases respectively, with 20 bases between them. The CDR3 is 15 residues long. Germline loops: CDR1 SGHAT, CDR2 FQNNGV.

In DNA form, the CDR3 reads TGTGCCAGCAGTTTCTCAAATTTAGCCCACGAGACCCAGTACTTC. Translation gives CASSFSNLAHETQYF. The J gene is TRBJ2-5, the V gene TRBV28; no clear D gene. The CDR3 runs 15 residues. The germline V gene encodes CDR1 MDHEN and CDR2 SYDVKM. The V and J ends lost 3 bases and 5 bases respectively, with 16 bases between them. Looking up the rest from reference TRBV28 and TRBJ2-5 gives the full variable domain: DVKVTQSSRYLVKRTGEKVFLECVQDMDHENMFWYRQDPGLGLRLIYFSYDVKMKEKGDIPEGYSVSREKKERFSLILESASTNQTSMYLCASSFSNLAHETQYFGPGTRLLVL.

The rearrangement uses TRBV11-2 and TRBJ2-5; D might be TRBD2 (5 bases). Germline CDR1 and CDR2: SGHAT and FQNNGV. The CDR3 runs to 17 residues. Trimming cost V 0 bases and J 4 bases, with 18 bases left between them. The CDR3 DNA sequence: TGTGCCAGCAGCTTAGATAGTACGCGGGTCTCTCTAGAGACCCAGTACTTC. Its protein is CASSLDSTRVSLETQYF.

V is TRBV9 and J is TRBJ2-5; 9 positions match TRBD2. CDR1 SGDLS and CDR2 YYNGEE come from the germline V gene. V shed 3 bases and J 0 bases; nucleotides not matched to a gene: 18. The CDR3 has 20 residues. The CDR3 loop is CASSASLGVAGALYQETQYF. The CDR3 coding sequence is TGTGCCAGCAGCGCCAGTCTTGGGGTAGCGGGGGCCCTGTACCAAGAGACCCAGTACTTC.

The rearrangement joins TRBV19 to TRBJ1-1, with D maybe TRBD1 (6 bases). V was shortened by 10 bases and J by 10 bases, with 16 bases between the two germline ends. The CDR3 is 11 residues long. The germline gives CDR1 LNHDA, CDR2 SQIVND (reference sequence). CDR3 DNA sequence: TGTGCCACCAAGGACAGATCTTCAGCTTTCTTT. It encodes CATKDRSSAFF.